This TCR beta chain was identified during a study of blood T cell repertoires in COVID-19. Study at large: Sample material is recorded as cDNA or gDNA derived from T cells, B-cell-depleted T cells, or PBMCs.

A Seattle source enrolled patients during active infection and followed them longitudinally. V trimming: 4 bases; J trimming: 7 bases; junction bases outside the gene matches: 11. This CDR3 contains 14 residues. Germline CDR1 SGHTS, CDR2 YDEGEE. This table comes from immunoSEQ multiplex PCR, and its TCRdb copy is limited to in-frame clones, with some not included. The sample comprises about 55,000 clones, 87% of which are singletons, and roughly 3.4% rests with the top ten. The chain employs TRBV5-8 and TRBJ2-7; TRBD2 matches 7 bases. The receptor comes from a man between 40 and 49 years old with COVID-19, enrolled during active disease. Sequenced sample: peripheral blood. CDR3 sequence reads: CASSPGGETGEQYF. For the CDR3, the DNA is TGTGCCAGCAGCCCTGGGGGGGAAACGGGGGAGCAGTACTTC.